This TCR beta chain was observed in a study of metastatic and nonmetastatic thyroid tumors. Points from the study as a whole: Significantly greater TCR beta diversity was reportedly found in malignant thyroid tumors than in benign nodules (in blood and tumor).

Not a single patient had been given any form of treatment at any point before undergoing thyroid surgery. Comment on this clone: Its antigen is currently unknown.

In the authors' methods: In papillary thyroid cancer, a distant-metastasis classifier was built using CDR3 differences across clinicopathological groups. Using MiXCR, TCRdb reanalyzed the PCR reads. These V and J calls originate from TCRdb's pipeline instead of the authors' own analysis. The sample has approximately 3,000 clones; 35% to 40% are singletons. The ends were cut back, 4 bases at V and 2 bases at J, with 15 bases in the middle. The germline V gene encodes CDR1 DFQATT and CDR2 SNEGSKA (reference sequence). The CDR3 consists of 14 residues. The clonotype comes from a male donor with papillary thyroid cancer or a benign thyroid nodule (not recorded which). Some clones in this sample may be carry-over from other donors' samples. Material: adjacent normal tissue. V usage is TRBV20-1 and J usage is TRBJ2-7; D is undetermined. CDR3 bases: TGCAGTGCTATATTCGCGGATCTCCCCTACGAGCAGTACTTC. Its protein product is CSAIFADLPYEQYF.